This T cell receptor (beta chain) was obtained from a study of T cell repertoires in cytomegalovirus infection. This clonotype was seen more than once but under ten times. One entry per CDR3 protein results from TCRdb running MiXCR on the reads. The sample has around 250,000 distinct CDR3 sequences, 15% to 20% seen once. Trimming removed 1 base from V and 6 bases from J, with 15 bases in between. The CDR3 is 15 residues long. This sequence was found in a human donor in good health (CMV status not recorded). Some clones in this sample may be carry-over from other donors' samples. The V gene is TRBV12-3 or TRBV12-4, the J gene TRBJ1-2; tentative D call: TRBD1 (5 bases). The specimen was CD8+ T cells from PBMCs. CDR3 sequence reads: CASSLGAGLSNGYTF. The CDR3 DNA reads as TGTGCCAGCAGTTTAGGGGCAGGGTTGAGCAATGGCTACACCTTC.